This TCR beta chain was sequenced in a study of blood T cell repertoires in COVID-19. Clones were read by immunoSEQ multiplex PCR, and TCRdb kept only the in-frame ones, dropping some. The sample holds about 140,000 clones, roughly 88% seen once. Sequencing input: PBMCs or T cells enriched from blood (not recorded which). This clonotype was obtained from a man aged 50-60 years who had recovered from COVID-19.

CDR3 amino acids: CASSVDRVNYGYTF. The CDR3 nucleotides read TGTGCCAGCAGCGTGGACAGGGTTAACTATGGCTACACCTTC. V gene TRBV9 combines with J gene TRBJ1-2; 8 nucleotides agree with TRBD1. Trimming at V came to 2 bases and at J to 1 base, leaving 1 base not matched to a gene. The CDR3 sequence is 14 residues long. Germline V gene data show CDR1 as SGDLS and CDR2 as YYNGEE.